Below are 9 T cell receptor beta chains sequenced from a single sample in a study of monozygotic twins with cystic fibrosis. Repertoires were generated with immunoSEQ multiplex PCR, while TCRdb's copy carries only in-frame clones and drops some. The sample records approximately 17,000 clones, around 96% being singletons. What was sequenced was blood. These receptors were collected from a girl aged 2 to 9 with cystic fibrosis.

The gene calls are TRBV7-2 and TRBJ2-7, with 8 bases aligning to TRBD1. Germline V lookup: CDR1 SGHTA, CDR2 FQGNSA. This CDR3 has 14 amino acids. V shed 3 bases, J shed 3 bases, and the junction held 4 bases outside the gene matches. CDR3: CASSLQQGDYEQYF. In DNA, the CDR3 is TGTGCCAGCAGCTTGCAACAGGGGGACTACGAGCAGTACTTC.

The V gene is TRBV30, the J gene TRBJ2-3; D is perhaps TRBD1 or TRBD2 (6 bases each). Per germline, CDR1 GTSNPN and CDR2 SVGIG (reference sequence). The CDR3 covers 15 residues. The V end was cut by 1 base, the J end by 0 bases, with 11 bases between. This CDR3 reads CAWSAGGFSTDTQYF. In DNA, the CDR3 is TGTGCCTGGAGTGCCGGGGGCTTTAGCACAGATACGCAGTATTTT.

The gene calls are TRBV5-5 and TRBJ2-2, with a weak D call TRBD1 (6 bases). V gave up 0 bases and J gave up 2 bases, with 17 bases separating them. This CDR3 contains 18 residues. From germline, CDR1 is SGHKS and CDR2 YYEKEE (reference sequence). CDR3 sequence (DNA): TGTGCCAGCAGCTTGGTAGGGGGATTCGGCGATAACACCGGGGAGCTGTTTTTT. It translates to CASSLVGGFGDNTGELFF.

V usage is TRBV5-4 and J usage is TRBJ2-3, with TRBD2 identical over 14 bases. The CDR3 is made up of 16 amino acids. CDR1 is SGHNT and CDR2 is YYREEE in the germline V gene (reference sequence). Trimming at V came to 4 bases and at J to 2 bases, leaving 3 bases not matched to a gene. CDR3 nucleotide sequence: TGTGCCAGCAGCCAGGGACTAGCGGGGGTCACAGATACGCAGTATTTT. Translated: CASSQGLAGVTDTQYF. The whole variable domain, remainder taken from reference TRBV5-4 and TRBJ2-3, is ETGVTQSPTHLIKTRGQQVTLRCSSQSGHNTVSWYQQALGQGPQFIFQYYREEENGRGNFPPRFSGLQFPNYSSELNVNALELDDSALYLCASSQGLAGVTDTQYFGPGTRLTVL.

The chain joins TRBV11-3 to TRBJ1-1, with D unclear. The CDR3 consists of 12 residues. V lost 4 bases, J lost 2 bases, and 5 bases lay in between. From germline, CDR1 is SGHNT and CDR2 YENEEA. Here the CDR3 DNA reads TGTGCCAGCAGCTCAAGAAACACTGAAGCTTTCTTT. Translation: CASSSRNTEAFF.

The chain recombines TRBV19 with TRBJ2-2, with a weak D call TRBD1 (8 bases). Between the trimmed V and J ends, which lost 4 bases and 4 bases, there was a span of 31 bases. The length of the CDR3 is 21 residues. From germline, CDR1 is LNHDA and CDR2 SQIVND (reference sequence). CDR3 DNA: TGTGCCAGTAGTACTCCCTTACGGACAGGGTACGGACTAGTGGGCACCGGGGAGCTGTTTTTT. This gives the protein CASSTPLRTGYGLVGTGELFF.

This clone is a singleton in its sample. The chain uses TRBV19 and TRBJ2-1; 10 nucleotides agree with TRBD2. Unmatched junction bases numbered 8, after V lost 2 bases and J lost 7 bases. CDR1 is LNHDA and CDR2 is SQIVND in the germline V gene (reference sequence). There are 16 residues in the CDR3. The CDR3 region has the DNA TGTGCCAGTAGTATACTGGGTAGCGGGGGGCAAAATGAGCAGTTCTTC. This codes for CASSILGSGGQNEQFF.

V usage is TRBV5-4 and J usage is TRBJ2-1; TRBD1 matches 7 bases. This CDR3 spans 15 amino acids. V gave up 6 bases and J gave up 7 bases; unmatched junction bases: 13. Per germline, CDR1 SGHNT and CDR2 YYREEE (reference sequence). The CDR3 is CASTPRLSRGNEQFF. CDR3 bases: TGTGCCAGCACCCCCCGACTGAGCAGGGGGAATGAGCAGTTCTTC.

This chain links TRBV13 with TRBJ2-1, with D possibly being TRBD2 (6 bases). Trimming took off 0 bases at V and 7 bases at J, with 16 bases between the two ends. The CDR3 runs to 16 residues. Germline assignment: CDR1 PRHDT and CDR2 FYEKMQ (reference sequence). The DNA of the CDR3 is TGTGCCAGCAGCTTAGGCCTCGCGGGGCCTATTAATGAGCAGTTCTTC. Translated: CASSLGLAGPINEQFF.